The source of this TCR beta chain is a study of T-cell reconstitution after alpha-beta-depleted transplantation in children. The TCRbeta library was prepared with unique molecular identifiers. TCRdb independently ran MiXCR on the PCR reads; one entry per CDR3 protein. Among hundreds of thousands of distinct CDR3 sequences listed, 16% were seen once. The V gene lost 6 bases and the J gene lost 0 bases, with 9 bases spanning the gap. CDR3 length: 14 residues. The chain uses TRBV12-3 or TRBV12-4 and TRBJ1-5; no clear D. The sequence was collected from a male patient between 10 and 17 years old who had a stem cell transplant for acute lymphoblastic leukemia, so the T cells may come from the graft donor. Sequenced material: PBMCs, mostly from graft donor cells, taken 360 days after TCRalphabeta/CD19-depleted stem cell transplant. This CDR3 reads CASRGSYSNQPQHF. The DNA for the CDR3 is TGTGCCAGCAGGGGGTCTTATAGCAATCAGCCCCAGCATTTT.